Below are 20 T cell receptor beta chains sequenced from a single sample in a study of T cell repertoires in cytomegalovirus infection. TCRdb re-called the reads through MiXCR, storing one row per CDR3 protein. The table includes about 890,000 distinct CDR3 sequences, less than 40% detected once. Their antigens remain unidentified. The material was cultured CD8+ T cells from PBMCs, obtained from culture after CMV antigen stimulation. These receptors were collected from a human donor in good health (CMV status not recorded). Some clones in this sample may be carry-over from other donors' samples.

This CDR3 is CASRGQVTHYGYTF. As DNA, the CDR3 is TGTGCCAGCAGGGGACAGGTAACCCACTATGGCTACACCTTC. This chain connects TRBV2 to TRBJ1-2; 8 positions agree with TRBD1. V was clipped by 6 bases and J by 3 bases; unmatched bases: 6. CDR3 size: 14 residues. Per the germline V gene, CDR1 is SNHLY and CDR2 is FYNNEI. Full variable domain (outside the CDR3, taken from reference TRBV2 and TRBJ1-2): EPEVTQTPSHQVTQMGQEVILRCVPISNHLYFYWYRQILGQKVEFLVSFYNNEISEKSEIFDDQFSVERPDGSNFTLKIRSTKLEDSAMYFCASRGQVTHYGYTFGSGTRLTVV.

J is TRBJ1-6 and V is TRBV27; 7 positions match TRBD1. The CDR3 contains 17 residues. Trimming took 5 bases from V and 0 from J; bases not matched to a gene: 7. Germline CDR1 MNHEY, CDR2 SMNVEV (reference sequence). CDR3 protein: CASSTRRTGSYNSPLHF. As DNA, the CDR3 is TGTGCCAGCAGTACTAGACGGACAGGCTCCTATAATTCACCCCTCCACTTT.

This clonotype was counted a few times. The J gene is TRBJ1-1, the V gene TRBV7-9, with D perhaps TRBD1 (5 bases). CDR1 SEHNR and CDR2 FQNEAQ come from the germline V gene (reference sequence). V was shortened by 4 bases and J by 5 bases, with 8 bases between the two germline ends. This CDR3 comprises 12 residues. DNA for the CDR3: TGTGCCAGCAGCTCACACAGGACTGAAGCTTTCTTT. Its translation: CASSSHRTEAFF.

CDR3 amino acids: CASSFRDLRRETQYF. Here the CDR3 DNA reads TGTGCCAGCAGTTTTCGTGACCTAAGACGGGAGACCCAGTACTTC. V is TRBV12-3 or TRBV12-4 and J is TRBJ2-5; D is uncertain. The V and J ends lost 3 bases and 5 bases respectively, with 16 bases between them. CDR3 size: 15 residues.

This clonotype appeared a few times. The chain recombines TRBV19 with TRBJ2-2; D unresolved. The CDR3 consists of 13 residues. The V gene lost 3 bases and the J gene lost 6 bases, with 8 bases spanning the gap. Per germline, CDR1 LNHDA and CDR2 SQIVND (reference sequence). CDR3 nucleotides: TGTGCCAGTAGTATGACGTACCCCGGGGAGCTGTTTTTT. Protein: CASSMTYPGELFF.

This clonotype showed up many times. The gene calls are TRBV7-9 and TRBJ2-1; no reliable D call. V lost 1 base and J lost 1, with 11 bases in between. This CDR3 comprises 16 residues. Germline CDR1 reads SEHNR; CDR2 reads FQNEAQ (reference sequence). The CDR3 DNA sequence: TGTGCCAGCAGCTTAGTGGTGGGCCTGTCCTACAATGAGCAGTTCTTC. Protein sequence: CASSLVVGLSYNEQFF.

This clonotype was counted only a few times. The V gene is TRBV4-2, the J gene TRBJ2-3; 9 bases map to TRBD2. CDR1 is LGHNA and CDR2 is YNFKEQ in the germline V gene. The CDR3 consists of 17 residues. With V trimmed by 0 bases and J by 3 bases, 7 bases remained unmatched. CDR3 DNA sequence: TGTGCCAGCAGCCAAGAAGGGGCTAGCGGGGCAACAGATACGCAGTATTTT. Translated, it gives CASSQEGASGATDTQYF.

The chain has TRBV15 and TRBJ2-1; D is unclear. This CDR3 region has 14 residues. Germline CDR1 is LNHNV and CDR2 is YYDKDF (reference sequence). Trimming cost V 7 bases and J 6 bases, with 16 bases left between them. The CDR3 coding sequence is TGTGCCACCACGGTGGTAAACGGTCCCAATGAGCAGTTCTTC. Residues: CATTVVNGPNEQFF.

This clonotype occurred a few times. V is TRBV12-3 or TRBV12-4 and J is TRBJ2-4; D uncertain. Trimming removed 4 bases at V and 0 bases at J, with 22 bases between. The length of the CDR3 is 19 residues. CDR3 coding DNA: TGTGCCAGCAGTTCCCCCCTCGGCAGGTCGGATCTAGCCAAAAACATTCAGTACTTC. Encoded protein: CASSSPLGRSDLAKNIQYF.

The chain joins TRBV12-3 or TRBV12-4 to TRBJ2-1; TRBD2 might be the D (6 bases). CDR3 size: 16 residues. Trimming removed 5 bases from V and 5 bases from J, with 19 bases in between. DNA of the CDR3: TGTGCCAGCAGTCCCCTGGAGGGAAGAATACACAATGAGCAGTTCTTC. As protein: CASSPLEGRIHNEQFF.

This clonotype was counted only a few times. This chain connects TRBV12-3 or TRBV12-4 to TRBJ1-6, with TRBD1 matching 9 bases. V lost 5 bases to trimming and J lost 17 bases; unmatched junction nucleotides: 7. This CDR3 spans 12 amino acids. CDR3 in DNA: TGTGCCAGCAGTCATCCGGGACAGGGAGTCCACTTT. It translates to CASSHPGQGVHF.

About this clonotype itself: This may be a read error: a much more frequent sequence differs by one nucleotide. The CDR3 DNA follows: TGTGTCAGCAGCCCGTTTCAGGGGGCGGGGTATGGCTACACCTTC. This gives the protein CVSSPFQGAGYGYTF. This rearrangement joins TRBV7-2 to TRBJ1-2; 8 positions agree with TRBD1. The CDR3 loop spans 15 amino acids. Germline assignment: CDR1 SGHTA and CDR2 FQGNSA.

In its sample, this clonotype was seen once. This chain uses TRBV4-1 with TRBJ1-5, with D perhaps matching TRBD1 (5 bases). Germline-derived CDR1 and CDR2 are MGHRA and YSYEKL. V dropped 4 bases and J dropped 0 bases, with 16 bases sitting between them. There are 17 residues in the CDR3. The CDR3 DNA reads TGCGCCAGCAGCCGCGGGGGGATGGAGAATAGCAATCAGCCCCAGCATTTT. Its protein is CASSRGGMENSNQPQHF.

CDR3: CASSERVTEAFF. The CDR3 DNA reads as TGTGCCAGCAGTGAAAGGGTGACTGAAGCTTTCTTT. The chain couples TRBV25-1 to TRBJ1-1; D unclear. Germline V gene lookup returns CDR1 MGHDK and CDR2 SYGVNS. V dropped 2 bases and J dropped 5 bases, with 6 bases sitting between them. This CDR3 spans 12 amino acids. Based on the CDR3 plus reference TRBV25-1 and TRBJ1-1, the full variable domain is EADIYQTPRYLVIGTGKKITLECSQTMGHDKMYWYQQDPGMELHLIHYSYGVNSTEKGDLSSESTVSRIRTEHFPLTLESARPSHTSQYLCASSERVTEAFFGQGTRLTVV.

The sample holds one count of this clonotype. The chain employs TRBV19 and TRBJ1-5; D is undetermined. Per germline, CDR1 LNHDA and CDR2 SQIVND (reference sequence). The CDR3 consists of 15 residues. V lost 5 bases and J 0 bases, leaving 11 bases between the germline ends. Here the CDR3 reads CASSFRLASNQPQHF. The CDR3, as DNA: TGTGCCAGTAGTTTTCGACTTGCTAGCAATCAGCCCCAGCATTTT.

This clonotype was seen a few times. The J gene is TRBJ2-3, the V gene TRBV9, with TRBD2 matching 11 bases. Losses at the gene ends were 0 bases for V and 4 bases for J; bases not matched to a gene: 4. The CDR3 spans 16 residues. Per the germline V gene, CDR1 is SGDLS and CDR2 is YYNGEE. CDR3 DNA sequence: TGTGCCAGCAGCGTAGGTAGCGGGGGGGCGGCAGATACGCAGTATTTT. It translates to CASSVGSGGAADTQYF.

Points on this clonotype: The germline gene is not matched at one end of the junction; a read error may be the cause. V is TRBV4-1 and J is TRBJ2-3; the D gene is possibly TRBD2 (6 bases). The CDR3 runs to 15 residues. Germline CDR1 is MGHRA and CDR2 is YSYEKL. The CDR3 bases are TGTGCCAGCCGCTTAAGGAGGGAAAAGACAGATACGCAGTATTTT. Translated: CASRLRREKTDTQYF.

This rearrangement joins TRBV2 to TRBJ2-3, with TRBD2 identical over 7 bases. The V and J ends lost 8 bases and 0 bases, in that order; junction bases with no gene match: 8. The CDR3 loop spans 15 amino acids. Per the germline V gene, CDR1 is SNHLY and CDR2 is FYNNEI. Here the CDR3 reads CASPRGGVSTDTQYF. CDR3 nucleotides: TGTGCCAGCCCTCGGGGAGGGGTTAGCACAGATACGCAGTATTTT. Looking up the rest from reference TRBV2 and TRBJ2-3 gives the full variable domain: EPEVTQTPSHQVTQMGQEVILRCVPISNHLYFYWYRQILGQKVEFLVSFYNNEISEKSEIFDDQFSVERPDGSNFTLKIRSTKLEDSAMYFCASPRGGVSTDTQYFGPGTRLTVL.

This clonotype has just a few counts. This sequence joins TRBV7-9 and TRBJ2-2; 8 bases align to TRBD1. V lost 4 bases to trimming and J lost 4 bases; unmatched junction nucleotides: 14. CDR1 is SEHNR, CDR2 FQNEAQ, per germline (reference sequence). The CDR3 loop spans 18 amino acids. The chain's CDR3 is CASSSAGRQGAGTGELFF. The DNA of the CDR3 is TGTGCCAGCAGCTCTGCGGGGAGGCAGGGGGCAGGCACCGGGGAGCTGTTTTTT. Filled out from reference TRBV7-9 and TRBJ2-2, the complete variable domain reads DTGVSQNPRHKITKRGQNVTFRCDPISEHNRLYWYRQTLGQGPEFLTYFQNEAQLEKSRLLSDRFSAERPKGSFSTLEIQRTEQGDSAMYLCASSSAGRQGAGTGELFFGEGSRLTVL.

This chain connects TRBV12-3 or TRBV12-4 to TRBJ2-5; no clear D gene. The CDR3 length is 16 residues. The germline V and J ends were trimmed by 5 bases and 5 bases, with 21 bases remaining between them. The CDR3 nucleotides are TGTGCCAGCAGTCCCCCCCAAGGCCTTTTTAGGGAGACCCAGTACTTC. Translating it yields CASSPPQGLFRETQYF.